This T cell receptor (beta chain) is from a study of blood T cell repertoires in COVID-19. In the study overall: PBMCs, B-cell-depleted T cells, or T cells were the source of the cDNA or gDNA that made up the material.

CDR1 is KGHDR and CDR2 is SFDVKD in the germline V gene. The CDR3 sequence is 15 residues long. V trimming: 4 bases; J trimming: 4 bases; junction bases outside the gene matches: 5. This table comes from immunoSEQ multiplex PCR, and its TCRdb copy is limited to in-frame clones, with some not included. Here the sample spans a few hundred thousand clones, 70% to 90% being singletons. A case of COVID-19 had been met by exposed participants within 2 weeks before study entry. The sample was PBMCs or T cells enriched from blood (not recorded which). This TCR was recovered from a woman aged 50 to 60 who had been exposed to COVID-19. This rearrangement joins TRBV24-1 to TRBJ2-1, with 8 bases that match TRBD2. Here the CDR3 reads CATSEPTGGYNEQFF. The CDR3 DNA is TGTGCCACCAGTGAACCAACGGGGGGGTACAATGAGCAGTTCTTC.